The sequence of this T cell receptor (beta chain) was determined in a study of graft-versus-host responses after intestinal transplantation. Study details: All of the recipients had induction that used anti-thymocyte globulin, then tacrolimus and steroids for approximately 3 years. Study-wide results and caveats: Early post-transplant falls in HvG clones accompanied the peak levels of circulating GvH clones.

Remarks on this clone: Its antigen is not known.

Germline values: CDR1 MNHNS, CDR2 SASEGT. This CDR3 comprises 13 residues. The germline V and J ends were trimmed by 3 bases and 2 bases, with 5 bases remaining between them. Measured with immunoSEQ multiplex PCR; TCRdb has only the in-frame clones, and not every one. The sample carries over 100,000 clones, approximately 92% recorded once. The receptor's source is a human donor who received an intestinal transplant. The specimen was unstimulated CD4+ T cells sorted from spleen or lymph node cells, collected before intestinal transplant. The rearrangement links TRBV6-1 to TRBJ1-5; D not certain. For the CDR3, the DNA is TGTGCCAGCAGTGATTTCGGCAATCAGCCCCAGCATTTT. Translation gives CASSDFGNQPQHF.